The entry that follows covers one T cell receptor (beta chain) sequence. Its target is not known. Using immunoSEQ multiplex PCR, the repertoire was profiled, and TCRdb retains in-frame clones only, with some absent. Found here are 84,000 or so clones, about nine tenths of them singletons; the top ten hold around 3%. Per the germline V gene, CDR1 is LGHDT and CDR2 is YNNKEL (reference sequence). Deletions cut 1 base from V and 9 bases from J, with 12 bases between. This CDR3 region has 14 residues. This entry belongs to a study of T cell responses to AZD1222 COVID-19 vaccine. Study results and caveats: Repertoire collection took place solely once the T cell response had peaked. The donors showed a predominance of white British ancestry and of females, with possible underestimation of clonal diversity.

The chain has TRBV3-1 (or the pseudogene TRBV3-2) and TRBJ1-4; TRBD1 might be the D (5 bases). This TCR came from an adult in good health. This sample comprised peripheral blood, obtained on day 0 of AZD1222 vaccination. CDR3 bases: TGTGCCAGCAGCCAAGCCCAGGGAGGGCAAAAACTGTTTTTT. It encodes CASSQAQGGQKLFF.